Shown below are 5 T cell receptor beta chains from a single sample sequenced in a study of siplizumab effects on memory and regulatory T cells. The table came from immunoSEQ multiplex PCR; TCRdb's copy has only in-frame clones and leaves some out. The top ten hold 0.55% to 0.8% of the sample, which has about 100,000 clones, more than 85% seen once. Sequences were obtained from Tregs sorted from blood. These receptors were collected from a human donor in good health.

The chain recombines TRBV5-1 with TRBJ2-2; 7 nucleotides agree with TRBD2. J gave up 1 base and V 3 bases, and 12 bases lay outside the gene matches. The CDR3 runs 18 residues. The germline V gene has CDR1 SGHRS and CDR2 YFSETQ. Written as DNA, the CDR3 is TGCGCCAGCAGCTGGGGACTACTCGAATCCCTGAACACCGGGGAGCTGTTTTTT. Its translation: CASSWGLLESLNTGELFF.

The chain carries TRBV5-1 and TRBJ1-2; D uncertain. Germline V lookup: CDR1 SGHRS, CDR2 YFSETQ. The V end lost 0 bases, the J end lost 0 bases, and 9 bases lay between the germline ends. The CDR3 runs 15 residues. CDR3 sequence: CASSLAGLTNYGYTF. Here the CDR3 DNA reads TGCGCCAGCAGCTTGGCTGGGCTAACTAACTATGGCTACACCTTC. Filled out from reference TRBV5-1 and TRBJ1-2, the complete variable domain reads KAGVTQTPRYLIKTRGQQVTLSCSPISGHRSVSWYQQTPGQGLQFLFEYFSETQRNKGNFPGRFSGRQFSNSRSEMNVSTLELGDSALYLCASSLAGLTNYGYTFGSGTRLTVV.

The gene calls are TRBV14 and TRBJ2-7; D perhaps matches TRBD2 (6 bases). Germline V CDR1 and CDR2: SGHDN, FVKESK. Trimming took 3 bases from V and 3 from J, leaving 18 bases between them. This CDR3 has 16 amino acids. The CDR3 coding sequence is TGTGCCAGCAGCCATCCTCCGGGACTCTCCCGCTACGAGCAGTACTTC. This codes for CASSHPPGLSRYEQYF.

In DNA form, the CDR3 reads TGTGCCAGTAGTATAGGGGGGCGCACCGGGGAGCTGTTTTTT. Its translation is CASSIGGRTGELFF. The chain is built from TRBV19 and TRBJ2-2; tentatively, D is TRBD1 (6 bases). Trimming left V 1 base short and J 4 bases short, with 7 bases between. Per germline, CDR1 LNHDA and CDR2 SQIVND (reference sequence). CDR3 length equals 14 residues.

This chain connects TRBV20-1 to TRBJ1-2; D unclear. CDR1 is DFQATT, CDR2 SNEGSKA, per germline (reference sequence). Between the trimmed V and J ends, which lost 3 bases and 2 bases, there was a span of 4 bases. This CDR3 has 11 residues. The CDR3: CSASLNYGYTF. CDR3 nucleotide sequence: TGCAGTGCTAGCCTAAACTATGGCTACACCTTC.